Presented here are 24 T cell receptor beta chains from one specimen sequenced in a study of neurological immune-mediated disorders (dated by TCRdb to the late 2010s). Libraries were prepared through 5' RACE. The instrument was an Illumina HiSeq 2500. TCRdb passed the public sequencing reads through fastp at Q25 and MiXCR, retaining productive beta sequences. One record per CDR3 amino acid sequence lists the most common genes and DNA. This sample comprises 84,000 or so distinct CDR3 sequences, approximately 10% of them detected only once. About 1.8% of the sample is in the top ten clones. Material for sequencing was PBMCs. These TCRs come from a man in his forties in good health.

This clonotype was counted many times. The CDR3 sequence: CASSVGTGTRAYEQYF. The CDR3 DNA is TGTGCCAGCAGCGTAGGGACGGGGACTCGAGCCTACGAGCAGTACTTC. The rearrangement joins TRBV9 to TRBJ2-7, with D tentatively TRBD2 (6 bases). V lost 0 bases and J 2 bases, leaving 15 bases between the germline ends. Germline lookup yields CDR1 SGDLS and CDR2 YYNGEE. The CDR3 contains 16 residues. The complete variable domain, with remaining parts taken from reference TRBV9 and TRBJ2-7, reads DSGVTQTPKHLITATGQRVTLRCSPRSGDLSVYWYQQSLDQGLQFLIQYYNGEERAKGNILERFSAQQFPDLHSELNLSSLELGDSALYFCASSVGTGTRAYEQYFGPGTRLTVT.

There are many counts of this clonotype. The genes are TRBV5-1 and TRBJ1-1; no reliable D call. Trimming stripped 8 bases from V and 2 bases from J, with 7 bases between. The CDR3 has 11 amino acids. CDR1 and CDR2 from the germline V gene are SGHRS and YFSETQ. CDR3 in DNA: TGCGCCAGTAGAGCTAACACTGAAGCTTTCTTT. It yields the protein CASRANTEAFF.

This clonotype was picked up many times. V is TRBV13 and J is TRBJ2-5, with D tentatively TRBD1 or TRBD2 (5 bases each). The CDR3 runs to 12 residues. The V end lost 4 bases, the J end lost 4 bases, and 7 bases lay between the germline ends. Germline V gene sequence: CDR1 PRHDT, CDR2 FYEKMQ (reference sequence). The CDR3, as DNA: TGTGCCAGCAGCTCAGGGAGAGAGACCCAGTACTTC. This encodes CASSSGRETQYF.

This clonotype showed up many times. V usage is TRBV2 and J usage is TRBJ2-1; maybe TRBD2 (5 bases). V was trimmed by 3 bases and J by 4 bases, leaving 13 bases between them. The germline V gene has CDR1 SNHLY and CDR2 FYNNEI. The CDR3 runs to 15 residues. The CDR3 sequence: CASSERDNLYNEQFF. CDR3 nucleotides: TGTGCCAGCAGTGAGAGGGATAACCTATACAATGAGCAGTTCTTC.

Many counts were recorded for this clonotype. The CDR3 DNA sequence: TGCAGCGTTTCAGACGAAAAAAGCCCAAACCAAGAGACCCAGTACTTC. Its translation is CSVSDEKSPNQETQYF. The chain uses TRBV29-1 and TRBJ2-5; D not resolved. V was cut by 5 bases and J by 0 bases, with 19 bases left in between. The V gene's germline CDR1 is SQVTM and CDR2 ANQGSEA. The CDR3 is 16 residues long.

This clonotype was counted at least ten times. The CDR3 loop is CSARGGREGVLSYNEQFF. In DNA form, the CDR3 reads TGCAGTGCTAGAGGAGGGCGGGAGGGGGTCCTCTCCTACAATGAGCAGTTCTTC. This chain joins TRBV20-1 and TRBJ2-1; the match to TRBD2 covers 9 bases. The germline V gene encodes CDR1 DFQATT and CDR2 SNEGSKA (reference sequence). V shed 1 base, J shed 0 bases, and the junction held 10 bases outside the gene matches. CDR3 length: 18 residues.

A few counts support this clonotype. CDR3 region: CASSYDGVETQYF. The CDR3 nucleotides are TGTGCCAGCAGTTATGACGGGGTTGAGACCCAGTACTTC. The rearrangement links TRBV6-6 to TRBJ2-5; D may be TRBD2 (5 bases). V dropped 3 bases and J dropped 5 bases, with 10 bases sitting between them. CDR3 length: 13 residues. Germline V lookup: CDR1 MNHNY, CDR2 SVGAGI (reference sequence).

This clonotype was counted between two and nine times. The CDR3 reads CASSPLPGQGRETQYF. DNA of the CDR3: TGTGCCAGCAGTCCTCTTCCGGGACAGGGAAGGGAGACCCAGTACTTC. The genes are TRBV6-5 and TRBJ2-5, with TRBD1 identical over 9 bases. The J segment lost 5 bases and the V segment lost 5 bases, leaving 12 bases of the junction unmatched. Per the germline V gene, CDR1 is MNHEY and CDR2 is SVGAGI. The CDR3 totals 16 residues.

There are a few counts of this clonotype. The chain employs TRBV11-2 and TRBJ2-3; the D is unclear. Between the trimmed V and J ends, which lost 5 bases and 5 bases, there was a span of 17 bases. Germline V CDR1 and CDR2: SGHAT, FQNNGV. The CDR3 consists of 15 residues. The chain's CDR3 is CASSLGSLAVDTQYF. For the CDR3, the DNA is TGTGCCAGCAGCCTAGGGTCCCTGGCTGTAGATACGCAGTATTTT.

This chain connects TRBV18 to TRBJ1-5, with D tentatively TRBD1 (5 bases). V lost 3 bases to trimming and J lost 7 bases, with 10 bases between them. CDR3 length: 13 amino acids. CDR1 KGHSH and CDR2 LQKENI come from the germline V gene. The CDR3 region has the DNA TGTGCCAGCTCACCGGGACGTGGCCAGCCCCAGCATTTT. Translating gives CASSPGRGQPQHF.

This clonotype was found many times. This rearrangement joins TRBV14 to TRBJ2-2; D not certain. Germline CDR1 and CDR2: SGHDN and FVKESK. The CDR3 contains 11 residues. V dropped 4 bases and J dropped 5 bases, with 2 bases sitting between them. In nucleotides, the CDR3 is TGTGCCAGCAGCCGGACCGGGGAGCTGTTTTTT. Protein: CASSRTGELFF.

This clonotype occurred many times. The chain is built from TRBV7-2 and TRBJ2-2; TRBD2 might be the D (7 bases). Per germline, CDR1 SGHTA and CDR2 FQGNSA. Between the trimmed V and J ends, which lost 4 bases and 6 bases, there was a span of 21 bases. The CDR3 is 17 residues long. CDR3 DNA: TGTGCCAGCAGCTCTAGGGGGGGGGCCTCGAGCCCCGGGGAGCTGTTTTTT. Its protein is CASSSRGGASSPGELFF. The whole variable domain, remainder taken from reference TRBV7-2 and TRBJ2-2, is GAGVSQSPSNKVTEKGKDVELRCDPISGHTALYWYRQSLGQGLEFLIYFQGNSAPDKSGLPSDRFSAERTGGSVSTLTIQRTQQEDSAVYLCASSSRGGASSPGELFFGEGSRLTVL.

The sample holds many counts of this clonotype. The V and J genes are TRBV5-1 and TRBJ2-7; the D call may be TRBD1 or TRBD2 (6 bases each). CDR3 length: 13 residues. Trimming removed 5 bases at V and 5 bases at J, with 14 bases between. The germline V gene has CDR1 SGHRS and CDR2 YFSETQ. CDR3 in DNA: TGCGCCAGCAGTCCCGTCGGGGGCCACGAGCAGTACTTC. It is translated as CASSPVGGHEQYF.

This clonotype appeared many times. V is TRBV5-1 and J is TRBJ2-1, with D hard to call. The CDR3 sequence is 12 residues long. The ends were cut back, 0 bases at V and 6 bases at J, with 4 bases in the middle. The V gene's germline CDR1 is SGHRS and CDR2 YFSETQ. The CDR3: CASSLAGNEQFF. The CDR3 DNA reads TGCGCCAGCAGCTTGGCCGGCAATGAGCAGTTCTTC.

This clonotype was recorded at least ten times. This sequence joins TRBV27 and TRBJ2-7; TRBD1 matches at 9 bases. Trimming cost V 5 bases and J 3 bases; bases outside gene matches: 11. CDR1 MNHEY and CDR2 SMNVEV come from the germline V gene (reference sequence). The CDR3 covers 16 residues. CDR3 sequence reads: CASSTAGTGRFYEQYF. The CDR3 nucleotides read TGTGCCAGCAGTACCGCCGGGACAGGGCGATTCTACGAGCAGTACTTC.

This clonotype was observed many times. The chain combines TRBV12-3 or TRBV12-4 with TRBJ2-7, with 8 bases identical to TRBD2. The junction had 8 bases not matched to a gene; V was cut back by 6 bases and J by 7 bases. This CDR3 has 13 residues. The CDR3, as DNA: TGTGCCAGCAGCACCCGGGGGGGTATGGAGCAGTACTTC. Protein product: CASSTRGGMEQYF.

Notes on this clonotype: A much larger clonotype is one base distant, so this may be a read error. V and J are TRBV28 and TRBJ1-2; TRBD1 matches 7 bases. Germline CDR1 MDHEN, CDR2 SYDVKM. After removal of 10 bases from V and 11 bases from J, the junction contained 13 bases not matched to a gene. The CDR3 has 12 amino acids. The CDR3 nucleotides read TGTGCCATCACCTCACAGGGGCAGTTTTACACCTTC. It specifies CAITSQGQFYTF.

This clonotype was found many times. The chain has TRBV20-1 and TRBJ1-2; D is unresolved. V lost 7 bases, J lost 0 bases, and 12 bases lay in between. The length of the CDR3 is 13 residues. In germline, CDR1 is DFQATT, CDR2 SNEGSKA (reference sequence). This CDR3 is CSGFAQTNYGYTF. The CDR3 region has the DNA TGCAGTGGATTCGCGCAGACTAACTATGGCTACACCTTC.

This clonotype was counted many times. The V call is TRBV5-1, the J call TRBJ2-2, with no clear D. Germline CDR1 is SGHRS and CDR2 is YFSETQ. V shed 0 bases and J shed 12 bases, with 12 bases lying between them. This CDR3 has 13 amino acids. CDR3 bases: TGCGCCAGCAGCTTGGGGTCCGACTGGAAGCTGTTTTTT. It encodes CASSLGSDWKLFF.

This clonotype was counted many times. This sequence joins TRBV9 and TRBJ2-7; 9 bases fit TRBD1. This CDR3 comprises 13 residues. With 3 bases clipped from V and 2 bases from J, the junction kept 0 bases outside the gene matches. Germline V gene data show CDR1 as SGDLS and CDR2 as YYNGEE. CDR3 bases: TGTGCCAGCAGCGGGACAGGGGCCTACGAGCAGTACTTC. It is translated as CASSGTGAYEQYF. The full variable domain, with the rest looked up from reference TRBV9 and TRBJ2-7, is DSGVTQTPKHLITATGQRVTLRCSPRSGDLSVYWYQQSLDQGLQFLIQYYNGEERAKGNILERFSAQQFPDLHSELNLSSLELGDSALYFCASSGTGAYEQYFGPGTRLTVT.

The rearrangement uses TRBV20-1 and TRBJ2-2; 7 bases are shared with TRBD1. J was trimmed by 7 bases and V by 5 bases; bases with no gene match: 10. CDR3 size: 14 residues. Germline V gives CDR1 DFQATT, CDR2 SNEGSKA (reference sequence). The CDR3 DNA reads as TGCAGTGCTGCAGGGGGAGCGGATCACGGGGAGCTGTTTTTT. It is translated as CSAAGGADHGELFF.

This clonotype was seen at least ten times. V usage is TRBV20-1 and J usage is TRBJ2-3; D may be TRBD2 (5 bases). The length of the CDR3 is 12 residues. Trimming took off 7 bases at V and 6 bases at J, with 14 bases between the two ends. Germline loops: CDR1 DFQATT, CDR2 SNEGSKA (reference sequence). CDR3 in DNA: TGCAGTGTCGAGGGAGTAACTGATACGCAGTATTTT. It encodes CSVEGVTDTQYF.

This clonotype was seen ten or more times. V is TRBV20-1 and J is TRBJ2-5, with D maybe TRBD2 (7 bases). Trimming left V 5 bases short and J 1 base short, with 11 bases between. The length of the CDR3 is 13 residues. Germline CDR1 DFQATT, CDR2 SNEGSKA (reference sequence). Here the CDR3 DNA reads TGCAGTGCTGACGGGGGGCTCCAAGAGACCCAGTACTTC. This gives the protein CSADGGLQETQYF.

Ten or more counts support this clonotype. This rearrangement joins TRBV19 to TRBJ1-5, with a weak D call TRBD1 (5 bases). Germline V gives CDR1 LNHDA, CDR2 SQIVND (reference sequence). With 7 bases removed from V and 6 bases from J, the gap between germline ends came to 16 bases. This CDR3 is 14 amino acids long. In nucleotides, the CDR3 is TGTGCCAGTACTTTTGGGGGGGAGGTTCAGCCCCAGCATTTT. Protein sequence: CASTFGGEVQPQHF.